This entry describes one T cell receptor beta chain. Its cognate antigen has yet to be identified. Nothing much larger sits one base from this clone, and base qualities are not available. This entry belongs to a study of cytomegalovirus exposure and HLA in healthy donors (dated by TCRdb to about 2017). Study-wide context: An earlier analysis of around 600 of the donors reported more than 250 Gb of sequence data and about 100 million unique TCR beta sequences from roughly 200 million T cells. Roughly 310 gigabases of sequencing data and approximately 84 million unique TCR sequences were included in an early release covering roughly 600 HLA-typed donors. Of the approximately 400 genotyped donors, approximately 80% were placed in the genetic ancestry cluster associated with self-reported Caucasian donors. The study was designed to test whether signatures of past pathogen exposure could be identified by cataloging public T cell receptors. The study profiled the T cell repertoires of 500 to 800 subjects by immunosequencing and related them to cytomegalovirus serostatus. A separate validation cohort of more than 100 different subjects was used in addition to the roughly 670-subject first cohort. The study combined high-throughput TCR immunosequencing, statistical association of individual TCRs with disease status, and machine learning to predict cytomegalovirus infection status. To study patterns of TCR occurrence, a later analysis re-analyzed previously published TCR beta repertoires from 666 donors and added high-resolution HLA genotyping. The later analysis used no new phenotypic data to find candidate immune exposures, relying instead on TCR beta sequences and their occurrence across donors. In an earlier analysis of over 550 of the donors, high-throughput TCR beta sequencing was used to judge whether each TCR beta V gene segment behaved as functional or pseudogenic. Alongside the repertoire data, information on donor age, sex, ethnicity and CMV serostatus was compiled. A later genetic analysis took genome-wide SNP genotypes for about 65% of the roughly 670 donors and used that subset as a discovery cohort. All discovery cohort repertoires had been generated on a single sequencing platform. HLA typing included class I and class II loci at four-digit resolution. The number of typed donors differed by locus: roughly 629-640 for A, B, C, DRB1 and DQB1; 500 to 550 for DQA1; approximately 600 for DPA1; and some 450 for DPB1. Because of strong linkage in the cohort, a handful of DR-DQ haplotypes were treated as single units for association and clustering. On average, around 200,000 unique TCR beta nucleotide sequences were sequenced per donor among a few hundred genotyped donors of the cohort, with roughly 18% of those sequences being non-productive.

Library construction relied on the immunoSEQ multiplex PCR assay. For the multiplex PCR, a mixture combining 60 forward primers for TCR Vbeta segments and 13 reverse primers for TCR Jbeta segments was used. Amplification of the CDR3 region of rearranged TCR beta genes was performed with a multiplex PCR assay on genomic DNA. The amplified TCR beta libraries were sequenced on the Illumina HiSeq System as 87-base-pair reads. Per the authors' processing: A later analysis tallied 70 million to 100 million unique TCR beta chains across the 610 or so repertoires, and about 12 million of those chains were shared by two or more donors. Raw reads were error-corrected and collapsed into unique sequences with a nearest-neighbor algorithm that merged closely related sequences to remove PCR and sequencing errors. V, D and J gene segments were assigned by aligning CDR3 sequences to IMGT reference sequences. For a sequence to be retained, a match of at least six nucleotides to both a V gene segment and a J gene segment was required. Rearrangements were classified as productive when the CDR3 lacked stop codons and remained in frame with V and J, and all other rearrangements were classified as non-productive. Following IMGT convention, CDR3 was defined as the stretch from the second conserved V-encoded cysteine up to the conserved J-encoded phenylalanine. Sequences without an unambiguous match to a single V gene segment were excluded from the earlier analysis of almost 600 of the donors. In an earlier analysis of several hundred of the donors, a V segment was called functional when productive rearrangements were above 56.7%, and segregating when the standard deviation between donors exceeded 5%. A statistical classification framework was built to diagnose cytomegalovirus status from the catalog of TCR beta chain sequences. A later analysis assigned V and J genes by comparing TCR nucleotide sequences with IMGT/GENE-DB human TR gene sequences. The TCRdist pipeline was used in a later analysis to assign CDR3 sequences and most-parsimonious VDJ recombination scenarios. In a later analysis, each TCR beta chain was defined by its CDR3 amino acid sequence together with its V-gene family, and reads lacking a unique V-gene family were excluded. To address suspected cross-contamination and a sequencing artifact, a later analysis removed around 590 highly shared, low-generation-probability nucleotide sequences. A later analysis calculated a clonal expansion index for each public chain from normalized within-repertoire ranks of inferred template counts. In a later analysis, generation probabilities were computed using a VDJ recombination model fitted to out-of-frame rearrangements, and the results were checked against IGoR. Hypergeometric tests were used in a later analysis to score TCR-TCR, TCR-HLA and TCR-CMV co-occurrence, with a repertoire-size bias correction applied to the TCR pairs. False discovery rates were estimated in a later analysis by permuting HLA or CMV assignments 20 times. A later analysis grouped co-occurring TCRs with DBSCAN, adding TCRdist sequence similarity when clustering within HLA-allele-positive subsets. Repertoires with fewer than 30,000 or more than 120,000 public chains, plus five repertoires with anomalous nucleotide sharing, were excluded from co-occurrence clustering. Not all clones reach the TCRdb copy of this immuneACCESS table, which keeps in-frame sequences only. Checked studies attribute under half of the gap to unresolved V genes and leave the rest unexplained. The V and J calls and clone size are taken from that table; D and trimming were inferred from the DNA. The sample contains about 190,000 clones, around 67% of them found a single time. Approximately 3.1% of the sample lies in the top ten.

V is pared back by 0 bases and J by 2 bases, with 11 bases lying between the germline termini. The CDR3 numbers 14 residues from cysteine through phenylalanine. Only the CDR3 DNA is retained, 42 bases long and in frame from the first base. CDR1 SQVTM and CDR2 ANQGSEA were looked up in the germline V gene. In total, over 600 healthy bone marrow donors made up the cohort. At the time of sampling, all cohort members were nominally healthy, though unrecorded immune exposures were likely present. The donor tested CMV seropositive and was one of the 289 seropositive cohort members. A peripheral blood sample was provided by each donor, and peripheral blood mononuclear cells were used for TCR beta sequencing. Genomic DNA extraction from the blood cell samples was performed with the Qiagen DNeasy Blood Extraction Kit. Study-level results and caveats: In both the original and validation cohorts, the classifier was reported to diagnose cytomegalovirus status with high specificity and sensitivity. According to a later analysis, TCR association rates differed among HLA loci, with DRB1 alleles showing the most associated TCRs and HLA-C alleles showing the fewest. In a later analysis, HLA-associated TCR beta chains showed more clonal expansion and lower generation probabilities than non-associated chains that were equally common. An earlier analysis of approximately 500 of the donors showed that most TCR beta V segments appeared in productive rearrangements either about 90% or about 30% of the time, which broadly matched IMGT annotations. A later genetic analysis associated a missense DCLRE1C variant with V-gene and J-gene trimming of TCR beta chains, and an independent cohort replicated the association. Because counts were too low, fewer than 20 rarely observed V segments, including chromosome 9 orphons, were excluded from the earlier analysis of fewer than 650 of the donors. Most CMV-associated TCR beta chains appeared to be HLA-restricted in a later analysis, and the HLA associations seemed to be driven largely by CMV exposure. Compared with the roughly 720-donor mean, donors in an Asian-associated ancestry cluster had fewer N-insertions in productive TCRs, according to a later genetic analysis. When HLA alleles, especially DR and DQ, strongly co-occurred, attributing TCR associations to individual alleles was difficult. Because HLA typing was unavailable for some donors at each locus, only the typed subset was used in association tests. A few of the identified cytomegalovirus-associated TCR beta chains were confirmed in vitro to be specific for cytomegalovirus antigens. A group of highly shared sequence variants was considered likely to be a technical artifact of the sequencing pipeline. The cohort was sequenced for TCR beta chains only, and without alpha or paired-chain data the features that could be detected were limited. Correlated functional status among segregating V segments might be attributable to linkage disequilibrium, but an unknown experimental factor could not be ruled out. In a later analysis, several top co-occurrence clusters were reported to appear linked to parvovirus B19, influenza, CMV and Epstein-Barr virus. The only immune exposure information available for the cohort was CMV serostatus. At a false discovery rate of 0.05, a later analysis linked 15,000 to 20,000 TCR beta sequences to specific HLA alleles. A further reported finding was that TCR beta sequences accurately predicted the HLA-A and HLA-B alleles for most subjects in the first cohort. Roughly uniform sequencing depth across donors was assumed in presence/absence analyses, although this assumption may not hold. The authors suggested that the approach could potentially be extended to other disease states and immunological phenotypes. Some IMGT-functional V segments, including TRBV6-2 and TRBV6-3, could not be distinguished by the 87-base-pair reads and were therefore excluded. Across donors, most TCR sequences were observed very rarely, whereas some public TCRs were present in many individuals. The study gave a list of about 170 TCR beta chains associated with cytomegalovirus.

The clonotype comes from a woman in her twenties or thirties in good health and CMV-seropositive. This chain is built from TRBV29-1 and TRBJ2-7, and the D gene may be TRBD2, 5 bases matching. Sequenced: PBMCs. Here is the DNA: TGCAGCGTTGAAGATACCGAGGGTACCTACGAGCAGTACTTC. It specifies CSVEDTEGTYEQYF.